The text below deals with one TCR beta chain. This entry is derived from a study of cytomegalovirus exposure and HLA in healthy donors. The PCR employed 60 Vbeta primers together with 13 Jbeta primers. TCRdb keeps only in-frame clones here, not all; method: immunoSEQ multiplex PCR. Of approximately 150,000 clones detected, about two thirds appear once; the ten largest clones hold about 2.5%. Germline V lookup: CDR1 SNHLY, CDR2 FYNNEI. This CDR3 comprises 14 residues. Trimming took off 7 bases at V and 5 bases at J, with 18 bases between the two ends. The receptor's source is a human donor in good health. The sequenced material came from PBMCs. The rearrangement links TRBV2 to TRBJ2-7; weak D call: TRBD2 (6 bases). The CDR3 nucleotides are TGTGCCAGCACCTCAAGTGGGGGGTTCAACGAGCAGTACTTC. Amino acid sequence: CASTSSGGFNEQYF.